Following are 20 T cell receptor beta chains from one sample sequenced in a study of T cell responses to AZD1222 COVID-19 vaccine. Using immunoSEQ multiplex PCR, the repertoire was profiled, and TCRdb retains in-frame clones only, with some absent. The table shows approximately 100,000 clones, with roughly nine tenths occurring only once. The sample here was peripheral blood, taken on day 0 of AZD1222 vaccination. These receptors all come from an adult in good health.

V is TRBV24-1 and J is TRBJ2-4, with 13 positions matching TRBD2. The CDR3 spans 18 residues. Germline CDR1 is KGHDR and CDR2 is SFDVKD. V lost 2 bases to trimming and J lost 0 bases; unmatched junction nucleotides: 3. The CDR3 is CATSDSTSGGLAKNIQYF. In nucleotides, the CDR3 is TGTGCCACCAGTGATTCGACTAGCGGGGGGCTAGCCAAAAACATTCAGTACTTC.

The chain employs TRBV4-1 and TRBJ2-7, with D possibly matching TRBD2 (6 bases). Trimming removed 2 bases at V and 0 bases at J, with 14 bases between. This CDR3 is built from 16 residues. Germline CDR1 and CDR2: MGHRA and YSYEKL. The CDR3 sequence is CASSQTAGLSSYEQYF. The CDR3 DNA reads TGCGCCAGCAGCCAAACAGCGGGCCTAAGCTCCTACGAGCAGTACTTC.

The gene calls are TRBV2 and TRBJ2-3; D might be TRBD1 (5 bases). Germline assignment: CDR1 SNHLY and CDR2 FYNNEI. CDR3 length: 16 residues. V was clipped by 7 bases and J by 4 bases, with 21 bases between them. CDR3 region: CASIPLSWQGPDTQYF. The CDR3 nucleotides are TGTGCCAGCATCCCCCTCTCCTGGCAGGGCCCAGATACGCAGTATTTT.

Of note for this clone: This CDR3 is also generated by other DNA sequences in the sample. The chain is built from TRBV19 and TRBJ1-1; D is uncertain. From germline, CDR1 is LNHDA and CDR2 SQIVND (reference sequence). This CDR3 is 11 amino acids long. Trimming stripped 4 bases from V and 1 base from J, with 1 base between. The CDR3 nucleotides are TGTGCCAGTAGTAAGAACACTGAAGCTTTCTTT. Amino acid sequence: CASSKNTEAFF.

The CDR3 reads CASSDSASGQETQYF. In DNA form, the CDR3 reads TGTGCCAGCAGTGACAGTGCTAGCGGACAAGAGACCCAGTACTTC. The rearrangement joins TRBV6-4 to TRBJ2-5; 7 positions match TRBD2. The CDR3 is 15 amino acids. CDR1 is MRHNA and CDR2 is SNTAGT in the germline V gene. With V trimmed by 2 bases and J by 2 bases, 5 bases remained unmatched.

The chain couples TRBV28 to TRBJ2-7, with D perhaps TRBD2 (5 bases). CDR1 and CDR2 from the germline V gene are MDHEN and SYDVKM. V was cut by 6 bases and J by 2 bases, with 26 bases left in between. This CDR3 region has 18 residues. The DNA of the CDR3 is TGTGCCAGCAGGTCTCCCCAGCGTCTTAGAGAGGGAACCTACGAGCAGTACTTC. Translating gives CASRSPQRLREGTYEQYF.

This rearrangement joins TRBV9 to TRBJ1-6; perhaps TRBD1 as D (5 bases). The CDR3 covers 14 residues. Trimming cost V 3 bases and J 7 bases, with 11 bases left between them. CDR1 is SGDLS and CDR2 is YYNGEE in the germline V gene. CDR3 amino acids: CASSARGPNSPLHF. CDR3 nucleotide sequence: TGTGCCAGCAGCGCTCGGGGCCCAAATTCACCCCTCCACTTT. Full variable domain (remainder filled in from reference TRBV9 and TRBJ1-6): DSGVTQTPKHLITATGQRVTLRCSPRSGDLSVYWYQQSLDQGLQFLIQYYNGEERAKGNILERFSAQQFPDLHSELNLSSLELGDSALYFCASSARGPNSPLHFGNGTRLTVT.

The table lists this clone with a count of one. This rearrangement joins TRBV5-1 to TRBJ1-4; D perhaps matches TRBD1 (6 bases). The CDR3 is 15 amino acids. V shed 0 bases and J shed 5 bases, with 11 bases lying between them. Germline assignment: CDR1 SGHRS and CDR2 YFSETQ. The CDR3, as DNA: TGCGCCAGCAGCTTGGAGAAGGGGGGGAATGAAAAACTGTTTTTT. Amino acid sequence: CASSLEKGGNEKLFF.

This chain uses TRBV6-2 or TRBV6-3 with TRBJ2-1; no definite D call. The CDR3 runs 14 residues. From germline, CDR1 is MNHEY and CDR2 SVGEGT. Trimming removed 5 bases from V and 3 bases from J, with 11 bases in between. This CDR3 is CASSARPNYNEQFF. In nucleotides, the CDR3 is TGTGCCAGCAGTGCCCGGCCCAACTACAATGAGCAGTTCTTC.

The V gene is TRBV24-1, the J gene TRBJ1-5, with D maybe TRBD1 (5 bases). V lost 3 bases to trimming and J lost 1 base, with 15 bases between them. The CDR3 is made up of 17 amino acids. Germline values: CDR1 KGHDR, CDR2 SFDVKD. CDR3 sequence reads: CATSDGRALVSNQPQHF. The CDR3 DNA reads as TGTGCCACCAGTGATGGCAGGGCCCTAGTGAGCAATCAGCCCCAGCATTTT.

The chain is built from TRBV28 and TRBJ2-2, with unresolved D. CDR3 size: 14 residues. CDR1 MDHEN and CDR2 SYDVKM come from the germline V gene. Trimming pared 5 bases from V and 7 bases from J, leaving 14 bases between. The CDR3 protein is CASSDPGSGGELFF. The CDR3 nucleotides are TGTGCCAGCAGTGACCCAGGTTCCGGCGGGGAGCTGTTTTTT.

This clone was seen a single time. The V call is TRBV6-2 or TRBV6-3, the J call TRBJ1-5, with TRBD1 as a possible D gene (5 bases). This CDR3 contains 14 residues. V was trimmed by 2 bases and J by 12 bases, leaving 17 bases between them. CDR1 and CDR2 (germline): MNHEY, SVGEGT. CDR3 residues: CASSYSRDIAFQHF. In DNA form, the CDR3 reads TGTGCCAGCAGTTACAGCAGGGATATTGCGTTCCAGCATTTT.

The chain couples TRBV9 to TRBJ1-3, with D hard to call. The CDR3 totals 13 residues. V lost 2 bases and J lost 7, with 10 bases in between. Germline V CDR1 and CDR2: SGDLS, YYNGEE. CDR3 protein: CASSVASRNTIYF. CDR3 sequence (DNA): TGTGCCAGCAGCGTGGCCAGTCGGAACACCATATATTTT. Using reference TRBV9 and TRBJ1-3 for the parts outside the CDR3, the full variable domain is DSGVTQTPKHLITATGQRVTLRCSPRSGDLSVYWYQQSLDQGLQFLIQYYNGEERAKGNILERFSAQQFPDLHSELNLSSLELGDSALYFCASSVASRNTIYFGEGSWLTVV.

This sequence joins TRBV6-5 and TRBJ2-2; 7 nucleotides match TRBD1. Trimming at V came to 6 bases and at J to 3 bases, leaving 4 bases not matched to a gene. Per germline, CDR1 MNHEY and CDR2 SVGAGI. The CDR3 is made up of 14 amino acids. The CDR3 nucleotides read TGTGCCAGCAGGGGGGACAGCTACACCGGGGAGCTGTTTTTT. This gives the protein CASRGDSYTGELFF.

The chain combines TRBV6-5 with TRBJ1-1, with a possible D match to TRBD1 (5 bases). CDR1 and CDR2 from the germline V gene are MNHEY and SVGAGI. V was trimmed by 5 bases and J by 6 bases, leaving 16 bases between them. This CDR3 contains 14 residues. The CDR3 loop reads CASSTFRGRAEAFF. The CDR3 DNA sequence: TGTGCCAGCAGTACCTTCCGGGGGAGAGCTGAAGCTTTCTTT.

This chain connects TRBV2 to TRBJ2-2; D is ambiguous. V was trimmed by 6 bases and J by 2 bases, leaving 7 bases between them. This CDR3 comprises 13 residues. Germline loops: CDR1 SNHLY, CDR2 FYNNEI. CDR3 sequence: CASSYSNTGELFF. The DNA for the CDR3 is TGTGCCAGCAGCTACAGTAACACCGGGGAGCTGTTTTTT. Looking up the rest from reference TRBV2 and TRBJ2-2 gives the full variable domain: EPEVTQTPSHQVTQMGQEVILRCVPISNHLYFYWYRQILGQKVEFLVSFYNNEISEKSEIFDDQFSVERPDGSNFTLKIRSTKLEDSAMYFCASSYSNTGELFFGEGSRLTVL.

The rearrangement uses TRBV11-2 and TRBJ2-1, with 14 bases identical to TRBD2. The germline gives CDR1 SGHAT, CDR2 FQNNGV. J lost 5 bases, V lost 5 bases, and 2 bases had no gene match. The CDR3 has 15 residues. The DNA of the CDR3 is TGTGCCAGCAGCGAGGGACTAGCGGGAGACAATGAGCAGTTCTTC. Translation: CASSEGLAGDNEQFF.

V is TRBV4-1 and J is TRBJ1-4, with 10 positions matching TRBD1. CDR3 length: 14 residues. Germline CDR1 MGHRA, CDR2 YSYEKL. J was trimmed by 6 bases and V by 3 bases; bases with no gene match: 1. CDR3: CASSQGTGDEKLFF. Here the CDR3 DNA reads TGCGCCAGCAGCCAGGGGACAGGGGATGAAAAACTGTTTTTT.

The chain has TRBV30 and TRBJ1-6, with D possibly being TRBD1 (5 bases). The CDR3 has 15 amino acids. V was trimmed by 2 bases and J by 7 bases, leaving 15 bases between them. Germline V gene data show CDR1 as GTSNPN and CDR2 as SVGIG (reference sequence). The CDR3 loop reads CAWSYGTAGNSPLHF. DNA for the CDR3: TGTGCCTGGAGTTATGGGACGGCAGGGAATTCACCCCTCCACTTT. Variable domain in full (rest from reference TRBV30 and TRBJ1-6): SQTIHQWPATLVQPVGSPLSLECTVEGTSNPNLYWYRQAAGRGLQLLFYSVGIGQISSEVPQNLSASRPQDRQFILSSKKLLLSDSGFYLCAWSYGTAGNSPLHFGNGTRLTVT.

This sequence joins TRBV28 and TRBJ2-1; 11 bases fit TRBD2. V trimming: 8 bases; J trimming: 5 bases; junction bases outside the gene matches: 5. The CDR3 is made up of 14 amino acids. Germline lookup yields CDR1 MDHEN and CDR2 SYDVKM. The CDR3 nucleotides read TGTGCCAGCGGAGTACTAGCGGGAGACAATGAGCAGTTCTTC. It codes for CASGVLAGDNEQFF.